This is a list of T cell receptor beta chains from one sample in a study of long-term antiretroviral therapy in people with HIV. The protocol was immunoSEQ multiplex PCR, while the TCRdb copy is restricted to in-frame clones and leaves out a portion. The sample includes about 35,000 clones, 80% to 90% of them seen just once. Sequencing used unsorted PBMCs, obtained 2.2 years after starting antiretroviral therapy. The receptor source for this set is a man aged 18 to 29 with HIV. Each CDR3 is given with its conserved first and last residue. The order of the fields is V gene, D gene, clone size, J gene, CDR3 DNA, CDR3 protein. D genes are given only for firm matches. Size is stated for part of the rows, as once, few or many counts, or as a class when the clone is expanded.

>TRBV19|TRBD2|-|TRBJ2-3
TGTGCCAGTAGCGGGAGGGCCGGGACAGATACGCAGTATTTT
CASSGRAGTDTQYF
>TRBV2|TRBD1|-|TRBJ1-1
TGTGCCAGCAATCAAGGGACAGGGAACACTGAAGCTTTCTTT
CASNQGTGNTEAFF
>TRBV30|-|once|TRBJ2-1
TGTGCCTGGTGTGGCGGCTCTACTCCACATGAGCAGTTCTTC
CAWCGGSTPHEQFF
>TRBV6-1|-|-|TRBJ2-7
TGTGCCAGCAGTGAAGAGAGAGGGGGTCCCTACGAGCAGTACTTC
CASSEERGGPYEQYF
>TRBV6-1|-|-|TRBJ2-7
TGTGCCAGCAGTGAAGGCGGGGTGGCCTACGAGCAGTACTTC
CASSEGGVAYEQYF
>TRBV27|-|-|TRBJ1-4
TGTGCCAGCAGTTTATTTGGAGGGGTGGATGAAAAACTGTTTTTT
CASSLFGGVDEKLFF
>TRBV5-4|-|-|TRBJ2-1
TGTGCCAGCAGTATTTACAATGAGCAGTTCTTC
CASSIYNEQFF
>TRBV30|-|-|TRBJ2-3
TGTGCCTGGAGAGGAGGGGTCAACACAGATACGCAGTATTTT
CAWRGGVNTDTQYF
>TRBV7-3|-|-|TRBJ1-2
TGTGCCAGCAGCTTAATTGGGGGGGCAGACTATGGCTACACCTTC
CASSLIGGADYGYTF
>TRBV7-9|-|-|TRBJ1-5
TGTGCCAGCAGCTTAGCGCAGAGGGGAGGCAATCAGCCCCAGCATTTT
CASSLAQRGGNQPQHF
>TRBV4-1|-|-|TRBJ2-7
TGCGCCAGCAGGGGGCCGAATGGATACGAGCAGTACTTC
CASRGPNGYEQYF
>TRBV10-2|TRBD2|-|TRBJ2-5
TGCGCCAGCAGACTAGCGGGCCAAGAGACCCAGTACTTC
CASRLAGQETQYF
>TRBV7-2|-|-|TRBJ2-2
TGTGCCAGCAGCTCGGGGACGGGCACCGGGGAGCTGTTTTTT
CASSSGTGTGELFF
>TRBV19|-|medium-sized|TRBJ2-7
TGTGCCAGTAGTATAGCCTTCGGGGACGAGCAGTACTTC
CASSIAFGDEQYF
>TRBV9|-|-|TRBJ2-2
TGTGCCAGCAGCGTAGGGGCCCCGAACACCGGGGAGCTGTTTTTT
CASSVGAPNTGELFF
>TRBV7-8|-|-|TRBJ1-2
TGTGCCAGCAGCCCGTCGACGAGCTATGGCTACACCTTC
CASSPSTSYGYTF
>TRBV5-1|TRBD1|-|TRBJ1-2
TGCGCCAGCAGCAGGGACAGAACAAACTATGGCTACACCTTC
CASSRDRTNYGYTF
>TRBV7-9|-|-|TRBJ1-1
TGTGCCAGCAGCCCTGCGGACACTGAAGCTTTCTTT
CASSPADTEAFF
>TRBV29-1|-|few|TRBJ2-3
TGCAGCGTTGCAGGGGCCGGTGCAGATACGCAGTATTTT
CSVAGAGADTQYF
>TRBV7-9|TRBD1|-|TRBJ1-1
TGTGCCAGCAGCTTCTCCAGGACAGGGAGAGATGGGGCTTTCTTT
CASSFSRTGRDGAFF
>TRBV2|TRBD1|-|TRBJ1-5
TGTGCCAGCTCAGGGGACAGGAGTCAGCCCCAGCATTTT
CASSGDRSQPQHF
>TRBV6-5|-|-|TRBJ2-7
TGTGCCAGCAGTCAAACCTGGGACGTAGCCTACGAGCAGTACTTC
CASSQTWDVAYEQYF
>TRBV18|TRBD1|-|TRBJ2-2
TGTGCCAGCTCACACCGCGGGACAGGTGACACCGGGGAGCTGTTTTTT
CASSHRGTGDTGELFF
>TRBV15|-|-|TRBJ1-5
TGTGCCACCAGCAGCCGGGACACCACTTACAATCAGCCCCAGCATTTT
CATSSRDTTYNQPQHF
>TRBV7-2|-|-|TRBJ2-7
TGTGCCAGCAGCTTCCAAGGCTCCTACGAGCAGTACTTC
CASSFQGSYEQYF
>TRBV10-1|-|-|TRBJ2-7
TGCGCCAGCACGTGGGTAGCGGTAGCTAGAGCCTACGAGCAGTACTTC
CASTWVAVARAYEQYF
>TRBV29-1|-|-|TRBJ2-2
TGCAGCGTCGTGACCGTAGCCGGGGAGCTGTTTTTT
CSVVTVAGELFF
>TRBV19|-|-|TRBJ1-3
-
CASSILAWTPGNTIYF
>TRBV27|TRBD1|-|TRBJ2-7
TGTGCCAGCAGAGGGGGACAGGGGGCTTGGTACGAGCAGTACTTC
CASRGGQGAWYEQYF
>TRBV7-2|TRBD1|few|TRBJ2-2
TGTGCCAGCAGCTCGGGACAGATTTTTAAGTCCACCGGGGAGCTGTTTTTT
CASSSGQIFKSTGELFF
>TRBV7-9|-|-|TRBJ2-7
TGTGCCAGCAGCTTAGGGACCTGGACCTACGAGCAGTACTTC
CASSLGTWTYEQYF
>TRBV14|-|-|TRBJ1-1
TGTGCCAGCAGCCCCCTATACGACACTGAAGCTTTCTTT
CASSPLYDTEAFF
>TRBV4-1|-|-|TRBJ2-7
TGCGCCAGCAGCCCCCGAGCACAGGGAGTAAGCGAGCAGTACTTC
CASSPRAQGVSEQYF
>TRBV28|-|-|TRBJ1-4
TGTGCCAGCAGCCAAGGGGCTAGTAATGAAAAACTGTTTTTT
CASSQGASNEKLFF
>TRBV4-2|TRBD2|-|TRBJ2-7
TGTGCCAGCAGCCAAGATATGGCTAGCGGTACCTACGAGCAGTACTTC
CASSQDMASGTYEQYF
>TRBV19|-|-|TRBJ2-7
TGTGCCAGTAGTGACCTACTAGCCGAGCAGTACTTC
CASSDLLAEQYF
>TRBV4-2|-|-|TRBJ2-1
TGTGCCAGCCGCCGCGGGGACACCGACAATGAGCAGTTCTTC
CASRRGDTDNEQFF
>TRBV29-1|-|-|TRBJ1-1
TGCAGCGTTGAAGAGGAGGTGGTACCTCCTGAAGCTTTCTTT
CSVEEEVVPPEAFF
>TRBV19|-|-|TRBJ1-1
TGTGCCAGTAGTATAGACAGCGGCAACACTGAAGCTTTCTTT
CASSIDSGNTEAFF
>TRBV6-1|-|-|TRBJ1-2
TGTGCCAGCAGGGTACAGGGAAACTATGGCTACACCTTC
CASRVQGNYGYTF
>TRBV27|TRBD1|-|TRBJ1-5
TGTGCCAGCAGTCGGACGGGACAGATTTTTCAGCCCCAGCATTTT
CASSRTGQIFQPQHF
>TRBV19|-|few|TRBJ1-5
TGTGCCAGTAGTCCCGGACAGTACAACAATCAGCCCCAGCATTTT
CASSPGQYNNQPQHF
>TRBV23-1|-|-|TRBJ1-1
TGCGCCAGCAGTCGTCGTGGCGGGTGGTCGAAGGGCACTGAAGCTTTCTTT
CASSRRGGWSKGTEAFF
>TRBV6-1|-|-|TRBJ2-4
TGTGCCAGCTCCCGGGGATCAGCCAAAAACATTCAGTACTTC
CASSRGSAKNIQYF
>TRBV18|-|once|TRBJ2-2
TGTGCCAGCTCACCAAGCGCTGCGAACACCGGGGAGCTGTTTTTT
CASSPSAANTGELFF
>TRBV4-1|-|-|TRBJ2-3
TGCGCCAGCAGCCATTTATACGATACGCAGTATTTT
CASSHLYDTQYF
>TRBV6-5|-|-|TRBJ2-5
TGTGCCAGCAGTCCTCGGACCGCCTGGGAGACCCAGTACTTC
CASSPRTAWETQYF
>TRBV2|TRBD2|-|TRBJ2-3
TGTGCCAGCAGTAGGGACTACGCGACGCAGTATTTT
CASSRDYATQYF
>TRBV7-9|TRBD1|-|TRBJ1-2
TGTGCCAGCAGCCCTGGACAGGACTATGGCTACACCTTC
CASSPGQDYGYTF
>TRBV7-9|-|-|TRBJ2-1
TGTGCCAGCAGCTTAGCGTTTGGGGGAATCGGTTATAATGAGCAGTTCTTC
CASSLAFGGIGYNEQFF
>TRBV7-6|-|-|TRBJ1-1
TGTGCCAGCAGCCCGGACAGTTACACTGAAGCTTTCTTT
CASSPDSYTEAFF
>TRBV28|-|-|TRBJ2-1
TGTGCCAGTCAGACGGCAGGCGCGATCTCCTACAATGAGCAGTTCTTC
CASQTAGAISYNEQFF
>TRBV6-1|-|-|TRBJ2-1
TGTGCCAGCAGTGATTTGCGGGAGCAGTTCTTC
CASSDLREQFF
>TRBV30|-|-|TRBJ1-2
TGTGCCTGGAGTGTTTACTATGGCTACACCTTC
CAWSVYYGYTF
>TRBV7-9|TRBD2|once|TRBJ2-1
TGTGCCAGCAGCGGGACGGCGGCGGGAGAGCGGTTCTTC
CASSGTAAGERFF